What follows describes a single T cell receptor beta chain. Enrollment of patients from Seattle took place during active infection, with longitudinal follow-up. The CDR3 contains 18 residues. Germline V CDR1 and CDR2: SGHDN, FVKESK. Losses at the gene ends were 4 bases for V and 1 base for J; bases not matched to a gene: 11. This specimen comes from a study of blood T cell repertoires in COVID-19. Study at large: PBMCs, B-cell-depleted T cells, or T cells provided the cDNA or gDNA that made up the material.

Profiled with immunoSEQ multiplex PCR; TCRdb holds only in-frame clones, not every one. The sample lists 51,000 or so clones; 81% were seen once. Sequencing used peripheral blood. V and J are TRBV14 and TRBJ2-2, with 8 bases matching TRBD2. This receptor was taken from an elderly woman with COVID-19, enrolled during active disease. This CDR3 is CASSPPTSSGWNTGELFF. In DNA, the CDR3 is TGTGCCAGCAGCCCTCCCACGTCTAGCGGGTGGAACACCGGGGAGCTGTTTTTT.